The 24 T cell receptor beta chains in this list originate from one sample, sequenced in a study of cytomegalovirus exposure and HLA in healthy donors. In the PCR, 60 Vbeta and 13 Jbeta primers were used. Produced via immunoSEQ multiplex PCR; TCRdb's table is partial and in-frame only. The repertoire holds some 200,000 clones, with about 80% as singletons. Sequencing input: PBMCs. Receptors were obtained from a girl aged 5-17 years in good health and CMV-seronegative.

V and J are TRBV28 and TRBJ2-1; 7 bases align to TRBD2. J gave up 6 bases and V 5 bases, and 13 bases lay outside the gene matches. The CDR3 sequence is 16 residues long. Germline V gene lookup returns CDR1 MDHEN and CDR2 SYDVKM. CDR3 sequence reads: CASSPEDQGGSNEQFF. The CDR3 DNA follows: TGTGCCAGCAGTCCGGAGGATCAGGGAGGGAGCAATGAGCAGTTCTTC.

The chain couples TRBV5-1 to TRBJ2-3, with TRBD2 matching 10 bases. In germline, CDR1 is SGHRS, CDR2 YFSETQ. J gave up 4 bases and V 7 bases, and 18 bases lay outside the gene matches. The CDR3 runs to 18 residues. CDR3 residues: CASHWAAGAGGPSDTQYF. Here the CDR3 DNA reads TGCGCCAGCCATTGGGCGGCGGGAGCGGGGGGGCCCTCAGATACGCAGTATTTT.

In this sample, this clone turned up once. The gene calls are TRBV9 and TRBJ1-4, with D perhaps TRBD1 (6 bases). CDR3 length equals 16 residues. V was pared by 3 bases and J by 0 bases, with 12 bases between. Germline-derived CDR1 and CDR2 are SGDLS and YYNGEE. The CDR3 sequence is CASSEGTFATNEKLFF. For the CDR3, the DNA is TGTGCCAGCAGCGAGGGGACATTTGCAACTAATGAAAAACTGTTTTTT.

The chain joins TRBV29-1 to TRBJ2-5, with 9 bases matching TRBD2. The J call is uncertain, as TRBJ2-7 better fits the DNA end. In germline, CDR1 is SQVTM, CDR2 ANQGSEA. The CDR3 spans 14 residues. CDR3 DNA sequence: TGCAGCGTTAAAGTTGTAGCGGGGGCCTACGAGCAGTACTTC. It yields the protein CSVKVVAGAYEQYF.

The gene calls are TRBV25-1 and TRBJ2-7; 8 nucleotides line up with TRBD1. Unmatched junction bases numbered 11, after V lost 6 bases and J lost 4 bases. Germline lookup yields CDR1 MGHDK and CDR2 SYGVNS. The CDR3 spans 15 residues. The CDR3 DNA follows: TGTGCCAGCAGGAGTTACAGGGGGAACAGGTACGAGCAGTACTTC. Amino acids: CASRSYRGNRYEQYF.

This chain connects TRBV5-1 to TRBJ2-7; the D gene is possibly TRBD2 (5 bases). This CDR3 spans 14 amino acids. Germline V lookup: CDR1 SGHRS, CDR2 YFSETQ. V was cut by 1 base and J by 6 bases, with 14 bases left in between. The CDR3 nucleotides read TGCGCCAGCAGCTTGCGTCCGGACCGGGGCGAGCAGTACTTC. The encoded protein is CASSLRPDRGEQYF.

V is TRBV27 and J is TRBJ2-7; 9 positions match TRBD1. V lost 8 bases, J lost 1 base, and 6 bases stayed unmatched. There are 14 residues in the CDR3. Per the germline V gene, CDR1 is MNHEY and CDR2 is SMNVEV (reference sequence). The CDR3 region is CASQQGARSYEQYF. CDR3 coding DNA: TGTGCCAGCCAACAGGGGGCTAGATCCTACGAGCAGTACTTC.

This sequence joins TRBV29-1 and TRBJ2-1, with 9 positions matching TRBD1. Unmatched junction bases numbered 8, after V lost 5 bases and J lost 6 bases. The CDR3 is 14 residues long. In germline, CDR1 is SQVTM, CDR2 ANQGSEA. In DNA form, the CDR3 reads TGCAGCGTTTTAACCGGGACAGGGTTCAATGAGCAGTTCTTC. It specifies CSVLTGTGFNEQFF.

The CDR3 nucleotides read TGCGCCAGCACGGAGGCGGCTGAGCAGTTCTTC. Its translation: CASTEAAEQFF. The chain employs TRBV5-1 and TRBJ2-1; the D gene is possibly TRBD2 (5 bases). The CDR3 runs 11 residues. V was cut by 6 bases and J by 9 bases, with 10 bases left in between. Germline V gives CDR1 SGHRS, CDR2 YFSETQ.

The J gene is TRBJ1-2, the V gene TRBV5-4; weak D call: TRBD1 (6 bases). The CDR3 spans 16 residues. Germline V gene data show CDR1 as SGHNT and CDR2 as YYREEE (reference sequence). Trimming removed 4 bases from V and 7 bases from J, with 23 bases in between. The CDR3 reads CASSAGGGAHMFGYTF. CDR3 nucleotides: TGTGCCAGCAGCGCGGGAGGGGGGGCGCATATGTTTGGCTACACCTTC.

The chain recombines TRBV25-1 with TRBJ1-2; TRBD1 matches 7 bases. Germline V gene data show CDR1 as MGHDK and CDR2 as SYGVNS. The CDR3 is 17 residues long. The V and J ends lost 4 bases and 4 bases, in that order; junction bases with no gene match: 15. CDR3 sequence: CASSVGGSGPGGYGYTF. In DNA, the CDR3 is TGTGCCAGCAGTGTAGGTGGTTCGGGCCCAGGGGGCTATGGCTACACCTTC.

The gene calls are TRBV2 and TRBJ2-5; D is uncertain. The better agreement between TRBJ2-7 and the DNA end casts doubt on the J call. The CDR3 is 12 residues long. Germline V CDR1 and CDR2: SNHLY, FYNNEI. The CDR3 coding sequence is TGTGCCAGCCGCCGGGCGGACTACGAGCAGTACTTC. Amino acids: CASRRADYEQYF.

The rearrangement joins TRBV6-5 to TRBJ2-7; 10 bases agree with TRBD2. V lost 5 bases, J lost 6 bases, and 4 bases stayed unmatched. The CDR3 has 13 amino acids. Germline V lookup: CDR1 MNHEY, CDR2 SVGAGI. The CDR3 loop is CASSLAGEREQYF. For the CDR3, the DNA is TGTGCCAGCAGTCTAGCGGGAGAACGCGAGCAGTACTTC.

This clone is a singleton in its sample. The V and J genes are TRBV28 and TRBJ1-2; D may be TRBD1 (5 bases). V lost 5 bases to trimming and J lost 2 bases, with 24 bases between them. CDR3 length: 18 residues. Germline CDR1 and CDR2: MDHEN and SYDVKM. The CDR3 nucleotides read TGTGCCAGCAGTCCTCTCGATCCCCGGGACTCATACAACTATGGCTACACCTTC. Translation: CASSPLDPRDSYNYGYTF.

This sequence joins TRBV2 and TRBJ1-1; perhaps TRBD1 as D (6 bases). The V gene's germline CDR1 is SNHLY and CDR2 FYNNEI. The ends were cut back, 8 bases at V and 0 bases at J, with 13 bases in the middle. The CDR3 is made up of 14 amino acids. The CDR3 DNA reads TGTGCCAGCCGAACAGGGTCTGTGAACACTGAAGCTTTCTTT. Residues: CASRTGSVNTEAFF.

Here the CDR3 reads CASDPGSSGKTQYF. The CDR3, as DNA: TGTGCTAGTGACCCGGGTTCCTCGGGAAAGACCCAGTACTTC. The chain uses TRBV12-5 and TRBJ2-5; D possibly corresponds to TRBD2 (5 bases). Germline-derived CDR1 and CDR2 are LGHNT and FRNRAP. This CDR3 spans 14 amino acids. The V end lost 7 bases, the J end lost 6 bases, and 18 bases lay between the germline ends.

This rearrangement joins TRBV5-1 to TRBJ2-3; no clear D gene. The CDR3 loop spans 17 amino acids. The V end lost 1 base, the J end lost 0 bases, and 15 bases lay between the germline ends. Germline CDR1 and CDR2: SGHRS and YFSETQ. As DNA, the CDR3 is TGCGCCAGCAGCTTGAGAGGTGTGGCGGTTAGCACAGATACGCAGTATTTT. This gives the protein CASSLRGVAVSTDTQYF.

The chain carries TRBV15 and TRBJ1-2; TRBD1 aligns across 8 bases. Germline-derived CDR1 and CDR2 are LNHNV and YYDKDF (reference sequence). This CDR3 comprises 15 residues. The J segment lost 7 bases and the V segment lost 6 bases, leaving 13 bases of the junction unmatched. The CDR3, as DNA: TGTGCCACCAGGACAGGGGCGCCAAGTCCATCTGGCTACACCTTC. It specifies CATRTGAPSPSGYTF.

The rearrangement uses TRBV7-9 and TRBJ2-1, with 8 bases that match TRBD2. Trimming at V came to 0 bases and at J to 6 bases, leaving 10 bases not matched to a gene. In germline, CDR1 is SEHNR, CDR2 FQNEAQ (reference sequence). The CDR3 contains 17 residues. CDR3: CASSLAHGLAGSNEQFF. The CDR3 DNA reads as TGTGCCAGCAGCTTAGCGCATGGTCTAGCGGGCAGCAATGAGCAGTTCTTC.

This chain connects TRBV12-5 to TRBJ2-1, with no clear D. The CDR3 covers 16 residues. The germline V and J ends were trimmed by 0 bases and 4 bases, with 13 bases remaining between them. Germline V gives CDR1 LGHNT, CDR2 FRNRAP. The CDR3 nucleotides read TGTGCTAGTGGTTTGGTATACCTTAGCCCTTACAATGAGCAGTTCTTC. Its protein is CASGLVYLSPYNEQFF.

The chain links TRBV13 to TRBJ2-2; TRBD2 matches at 10 bases. The CDR3 sequence is 17 residues long. The V gene's germline CDR1 is PRHDT and CDR2 FYEKMQ (reference sequence). Trimming removed 0 bases from V and 4 bases from J; junction bases left unmatched: 5. CDR3 in DNA: TGTGCCAGCAGCTTAGGGCTAGCGGGGGCGCGCACCGGGGAGCTGTTTTTT. This gives the protein CASSLGLAGARTGELFF.

In this sample, this clone turned up once. This rearrangement joins TRBV6-1 to TRBJ2-5; no reliable D call. CDR1 and CDR2 (germline): MNHNS, SASEGT. V lost 5 bases and J lost 2, with 6 bases in between. The CDR3 runs to 12 residues. The CDR3 bases are TGTGCCAGCAGTCGCAGGCAAGAGACCCAGTACTTC. Amino acids: CASSRRQETQYF.

This clone was seen only once. This chain joins TRBV5-1 and TRBJ1-1; TRBD1 matches at 9 bases. In germline, CDR1 is SGHRS, CDR2 YFSETQ. The length of the CDR3 is 15 residues. The ends lost 0 bases at V and 4 bases at J; junction bases unmatched: 4. CDR3 loop: CASSLVGDRATEAFF. CDR3 in DNA: TGCGCCAGCAGCTTGGTAGGGGACAGGGCCACTGAAGCTTTCTTT.

In its sample, this clone was seen once. This chain connects TRBV2 to TRBJ2-2, with 12 bases fitting TRBD2. Germline V lookup: CDR1 SNHLY, CDR2 FYNNEI. The CDR3 runs 15 residues. The junction had 5 bases not matched to a gene; V was cut back by 6 bases and J by 6 bases. The CDR3 reads CASRATSGSAGELFF. CDR3 sequence (DNA): TGTGCCAGCAGAGCGACTAGCGGGAGCGCCGGGGAGCTGTTTTTT.